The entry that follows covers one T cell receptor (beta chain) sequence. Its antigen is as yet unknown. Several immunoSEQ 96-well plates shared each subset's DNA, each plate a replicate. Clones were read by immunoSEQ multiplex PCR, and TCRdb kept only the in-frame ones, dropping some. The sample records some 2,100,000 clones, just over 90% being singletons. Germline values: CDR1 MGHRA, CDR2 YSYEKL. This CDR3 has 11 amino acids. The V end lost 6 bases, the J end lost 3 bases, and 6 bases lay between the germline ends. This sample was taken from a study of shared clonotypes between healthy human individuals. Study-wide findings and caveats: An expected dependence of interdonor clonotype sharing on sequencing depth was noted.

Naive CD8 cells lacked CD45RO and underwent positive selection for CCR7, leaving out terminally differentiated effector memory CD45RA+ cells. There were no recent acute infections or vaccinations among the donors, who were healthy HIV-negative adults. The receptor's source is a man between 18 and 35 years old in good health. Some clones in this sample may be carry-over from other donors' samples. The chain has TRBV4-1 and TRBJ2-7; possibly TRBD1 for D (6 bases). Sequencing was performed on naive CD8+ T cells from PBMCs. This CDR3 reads CASRDSYEQYF. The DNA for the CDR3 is TGCGCCAGCAGGGACAGCTACGAGCAGTACTTC.